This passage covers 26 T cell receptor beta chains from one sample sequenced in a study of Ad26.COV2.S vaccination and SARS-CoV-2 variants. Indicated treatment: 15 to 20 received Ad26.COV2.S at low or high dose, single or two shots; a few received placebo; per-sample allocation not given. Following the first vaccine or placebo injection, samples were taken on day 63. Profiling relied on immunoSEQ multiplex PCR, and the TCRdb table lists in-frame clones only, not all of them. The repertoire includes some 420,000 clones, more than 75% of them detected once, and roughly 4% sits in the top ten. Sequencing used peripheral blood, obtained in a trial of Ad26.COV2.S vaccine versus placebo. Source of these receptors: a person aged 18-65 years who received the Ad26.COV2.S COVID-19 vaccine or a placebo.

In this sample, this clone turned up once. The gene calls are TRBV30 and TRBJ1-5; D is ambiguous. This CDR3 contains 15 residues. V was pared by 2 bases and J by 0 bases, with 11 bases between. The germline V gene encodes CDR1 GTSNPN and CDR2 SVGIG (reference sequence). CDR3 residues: CAWSSQTNSNQPQHF. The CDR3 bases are TGTGCCTGGAGTTCCCAGACTAATAGCAATCAGCCCCAGCATTTT.

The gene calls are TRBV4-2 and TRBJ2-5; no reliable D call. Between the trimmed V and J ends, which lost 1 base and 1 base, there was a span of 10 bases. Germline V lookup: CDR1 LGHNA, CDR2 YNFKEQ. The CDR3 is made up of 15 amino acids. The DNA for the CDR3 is TGTGCCAGCAGCCAAGCGGCAGGCACCCAAGAGACCCAGTACTTC. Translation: CASSQAAGTQETQYF.

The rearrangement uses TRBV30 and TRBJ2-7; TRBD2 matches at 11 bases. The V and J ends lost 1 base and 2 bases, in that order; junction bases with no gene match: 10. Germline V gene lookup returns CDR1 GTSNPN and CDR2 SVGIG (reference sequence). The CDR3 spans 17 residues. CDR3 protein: CAWSGLAGGHTPYEQYF. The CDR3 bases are TGTGCCTGGAGTGGTCTAGCGGGGGGACATACCCCCTACGAGCAGTACTTC.

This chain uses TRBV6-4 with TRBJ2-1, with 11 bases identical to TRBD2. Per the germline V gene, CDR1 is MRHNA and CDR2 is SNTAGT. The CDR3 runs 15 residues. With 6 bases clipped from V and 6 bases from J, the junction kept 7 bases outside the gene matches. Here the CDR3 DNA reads TGTGCCAGCAGCGAAGGACTAGCGGGCCCCAATGAGCAGTTCTTC. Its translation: CASSEGLAGPNEQFF.

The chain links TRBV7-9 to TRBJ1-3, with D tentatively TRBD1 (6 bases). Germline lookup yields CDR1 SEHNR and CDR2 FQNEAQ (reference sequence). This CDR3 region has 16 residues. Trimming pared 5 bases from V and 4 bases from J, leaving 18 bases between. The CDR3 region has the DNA TGTGCCAGCAGCCCCGACAGGAGTTTATTCGGAAACACCATATATTTT. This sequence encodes CASSPDRSLFGNTIYF.

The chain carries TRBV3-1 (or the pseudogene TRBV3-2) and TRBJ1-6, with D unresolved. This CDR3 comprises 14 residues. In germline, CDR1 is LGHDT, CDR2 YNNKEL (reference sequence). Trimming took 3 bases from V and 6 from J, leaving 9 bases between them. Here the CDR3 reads CASSQLLLNSPLHF. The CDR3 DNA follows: TGTGCCAGCAGCCAGCTACTCCTTAATTCACCCCTCCACTTT.

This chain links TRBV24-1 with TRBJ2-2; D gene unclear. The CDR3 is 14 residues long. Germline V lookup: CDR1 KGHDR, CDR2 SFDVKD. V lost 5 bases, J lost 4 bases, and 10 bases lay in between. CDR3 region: CATSGIRRTGELFF. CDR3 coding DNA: TGTGCCACCAGTGGGATACGCCGCACCGGGGAGCTGTTTTTT.

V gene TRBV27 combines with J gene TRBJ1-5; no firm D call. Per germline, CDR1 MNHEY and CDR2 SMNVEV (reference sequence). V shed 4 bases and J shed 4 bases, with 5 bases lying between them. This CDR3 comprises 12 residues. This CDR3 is CASSSPNQPQHF. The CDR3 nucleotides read TGTGCCAGCAGTTCCCCGAATCAGCCCCAGCATTTT.

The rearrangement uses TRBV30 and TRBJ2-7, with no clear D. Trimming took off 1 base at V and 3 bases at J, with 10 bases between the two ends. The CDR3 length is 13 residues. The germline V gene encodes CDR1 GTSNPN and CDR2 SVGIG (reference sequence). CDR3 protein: CAWSGNGYYEQYF. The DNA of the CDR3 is TGTGCCTGGAGTGGAAACGGCTACTACGAGCAGTACTTC.

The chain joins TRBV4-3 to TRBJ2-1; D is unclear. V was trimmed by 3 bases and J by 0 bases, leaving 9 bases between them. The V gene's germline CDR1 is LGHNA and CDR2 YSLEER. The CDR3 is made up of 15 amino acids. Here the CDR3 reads CASSQSGYSYNEQFF. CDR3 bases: TGCGCCAGCAGCCAGTCGGGCTACTCCTACAATGAGCAGTTCTTC.

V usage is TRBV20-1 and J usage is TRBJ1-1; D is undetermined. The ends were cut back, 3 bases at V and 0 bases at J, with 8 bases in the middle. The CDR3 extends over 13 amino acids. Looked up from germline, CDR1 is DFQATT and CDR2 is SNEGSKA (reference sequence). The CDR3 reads CSASLVLNTEAFF. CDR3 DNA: TGCAGTGCTAGTCTGGTACTGAACACTGAAGCTTTCTTT.

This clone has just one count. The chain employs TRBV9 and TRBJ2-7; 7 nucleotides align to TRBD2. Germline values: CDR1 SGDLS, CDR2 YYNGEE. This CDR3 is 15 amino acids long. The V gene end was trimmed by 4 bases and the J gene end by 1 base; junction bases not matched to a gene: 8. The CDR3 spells CASSPQHGGSYEQYF. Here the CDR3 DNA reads TGTGCCAGCAGCCCCCAACACGGGGGGTCCTACGAGCAGTACTTC.

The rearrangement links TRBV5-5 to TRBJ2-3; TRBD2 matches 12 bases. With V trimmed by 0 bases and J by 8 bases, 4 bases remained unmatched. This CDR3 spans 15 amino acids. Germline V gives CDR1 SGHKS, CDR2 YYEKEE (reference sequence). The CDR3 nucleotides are TGTGCCAGCAGCTTGGCTAGCGGGGGGGCCGGTACGCAGTATTTT. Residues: CASSLASGGAGTQYF.

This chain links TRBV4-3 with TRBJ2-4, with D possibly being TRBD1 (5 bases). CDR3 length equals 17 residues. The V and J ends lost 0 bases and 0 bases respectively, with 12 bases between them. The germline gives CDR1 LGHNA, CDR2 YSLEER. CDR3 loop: CASSQERGALAKNIQYF. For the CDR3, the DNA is TGCGCCAGCAGCCAAGAAAGGGGTGCTCTAGCCAAAAACATTCAGTACTTC.

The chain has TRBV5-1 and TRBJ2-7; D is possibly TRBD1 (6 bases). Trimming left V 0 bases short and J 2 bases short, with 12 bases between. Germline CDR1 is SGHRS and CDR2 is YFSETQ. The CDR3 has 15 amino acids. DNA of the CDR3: TGCGCCAGCAGCTTGGAGCCAGGGACAACCTACGAGCAGTACTTC. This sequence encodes CASSLEPGTTYEQYF.

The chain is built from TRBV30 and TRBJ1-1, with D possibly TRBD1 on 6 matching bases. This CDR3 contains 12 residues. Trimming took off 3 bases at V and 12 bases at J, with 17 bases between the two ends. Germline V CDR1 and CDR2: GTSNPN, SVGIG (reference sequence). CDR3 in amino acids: CAWSPLGAGTFF. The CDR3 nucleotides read TGTGCCTGGAGCCCTTTGGGGGCTGGGACTTTCTTT.

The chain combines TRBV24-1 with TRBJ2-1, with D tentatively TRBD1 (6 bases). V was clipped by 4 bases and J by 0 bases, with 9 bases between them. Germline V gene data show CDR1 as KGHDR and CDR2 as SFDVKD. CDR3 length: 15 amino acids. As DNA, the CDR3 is TGTGCCACCAGTGACGACAGGTCCTCCTACAATGAGCAGTTCTTC. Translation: CATSDDRSSYNEQFF.

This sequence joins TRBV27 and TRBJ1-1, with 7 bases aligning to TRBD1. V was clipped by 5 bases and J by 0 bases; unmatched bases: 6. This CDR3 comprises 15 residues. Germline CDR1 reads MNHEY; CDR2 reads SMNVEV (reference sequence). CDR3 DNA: TGTGCCAGCAGTCGACCCGGGACAGTGAACACTGAAGCTTTCTTT. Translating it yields CASSRPGTVNTEAFF.

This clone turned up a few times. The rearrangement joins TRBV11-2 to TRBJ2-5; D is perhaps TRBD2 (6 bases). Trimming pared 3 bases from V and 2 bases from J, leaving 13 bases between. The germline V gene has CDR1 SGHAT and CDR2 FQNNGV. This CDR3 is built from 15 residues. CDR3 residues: CASSFRGSGQETQYF. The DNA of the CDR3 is TGTGCCAGCAGCTTCCGGGGGAGCGGGCAAGAGACCCAGTACTTC.

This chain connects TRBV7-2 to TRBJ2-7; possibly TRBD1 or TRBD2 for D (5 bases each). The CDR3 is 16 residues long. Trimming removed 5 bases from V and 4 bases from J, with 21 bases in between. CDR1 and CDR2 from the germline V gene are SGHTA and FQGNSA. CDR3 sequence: CASSPAPSGAGYEQYF. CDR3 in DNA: TGTGCCAGCAGCCCCGCCCCCAGCGGAGCAGGGTACGAGCAGTACTTC.

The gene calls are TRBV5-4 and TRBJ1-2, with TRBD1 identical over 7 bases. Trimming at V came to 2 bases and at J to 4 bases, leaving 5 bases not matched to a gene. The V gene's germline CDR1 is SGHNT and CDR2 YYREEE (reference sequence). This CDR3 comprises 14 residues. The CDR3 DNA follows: TGTGCCAGCAGCTTATTACAGGGGATCTATGGCTACACCTTC. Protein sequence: CASSLLQGIYGYTF.

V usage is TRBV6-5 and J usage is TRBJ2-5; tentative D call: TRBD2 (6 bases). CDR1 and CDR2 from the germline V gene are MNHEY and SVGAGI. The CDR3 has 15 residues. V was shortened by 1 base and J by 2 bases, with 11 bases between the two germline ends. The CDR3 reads CASSYWDREQETQYF. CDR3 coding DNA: TGTGCCAGCAGTTACTGGGACCGGGAGCAAGAGACCCAGTACTTC.

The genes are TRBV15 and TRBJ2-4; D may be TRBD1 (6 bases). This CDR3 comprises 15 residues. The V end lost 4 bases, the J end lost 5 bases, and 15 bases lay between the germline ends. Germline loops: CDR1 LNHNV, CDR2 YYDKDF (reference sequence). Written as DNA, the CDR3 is TGTGCCACCAGCAAAAATACAGGGTTGGAAAACATTCAGTACTTC. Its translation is CATSKNTGLENIQYF.

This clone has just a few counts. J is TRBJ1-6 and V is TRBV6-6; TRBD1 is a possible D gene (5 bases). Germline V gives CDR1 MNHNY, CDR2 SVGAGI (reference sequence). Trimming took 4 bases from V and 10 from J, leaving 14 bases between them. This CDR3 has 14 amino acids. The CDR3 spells CASSWGREGSPLHF. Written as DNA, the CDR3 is TGTGCCAGCAGTTGGGGCAGGGAAGGATCACCCCTCCACTTT.

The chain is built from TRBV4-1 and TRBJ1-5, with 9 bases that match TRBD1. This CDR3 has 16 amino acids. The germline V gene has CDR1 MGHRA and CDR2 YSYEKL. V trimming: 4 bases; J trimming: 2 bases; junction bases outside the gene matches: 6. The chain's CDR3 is CASSRTGGDGNQPQHF. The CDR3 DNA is TGCGCCAGCAGCCGAACAGGGGGCGATGGCAATCAGCCCCAGCATTTT.

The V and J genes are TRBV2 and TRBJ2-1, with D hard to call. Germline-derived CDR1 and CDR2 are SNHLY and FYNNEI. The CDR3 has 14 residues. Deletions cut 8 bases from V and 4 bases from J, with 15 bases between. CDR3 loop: CASQASPGYNEQFF. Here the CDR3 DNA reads TGTGCCAGCCAGGCTTCCCCCGGATACAATGAGCAGTTCTTC.